This T cell receptor beta chain came from a study of blood T cells in healthy people across ages. A second about 7 to 11 cycle PCR used barcoded and J-beta primers. TCRdb redid the calling of the 5' RACE reads with MiXCR, one entry per CDR3 protein. The table includes 600,000 or so distinct CDR3 sequences, approximately 30% detected once. Germline V gene data show CDR1 as SGDLS and CDR2 as YYNGEE. Trimming pared 0 bases from V and 1 base from J, leaving 7 bases between. This CDR3 is built from 14 residues. V and J are TRBV9 and TRBJ1-1; D unclear. This receptor was identified in a woman older than 75 in good health. The sample taken for sequencing was blood. CDR3 loop: CASSVVGENTEAFF. CDR3 nucleotides: TGTGCCAGCAGCGTAGTTGGGGAGAACACTGAAGCTTTCTTT.